These 21 T cell receptor beta chains originate from one sample sequenced in a study of human T cells and chemical hapten exposure. One entry per CDR3 protein, called by TCRdb with MiXCR from the RACE reads. The sample has more than 250,000 distinct CDR3 sequences, approximately 8.6% seen once. Time point meaning: pre-sensitization, week 0. Treatment in this sample: therapeutic diphenylcyclopropenone sensitization with weekly scalp DPC. The starting material was whole blood, obtained in connection with sensitization to the hapten diphenylcyclopropenone (DPC). The receptors were gathered from a woman aged 40 to 50 with alopecia areata. Some clones in this sample may be carry-over from other donors' samples.

The table lists this clonotype with a few counts. V usage is TRBV9 and J usage is TRBJ2-1; D might be TRBD2 (6 bases). The V end was cut by 4 bases, the J end by 6 bases, with 11 bases between. The CDR3 totals 13 residues. The germline gives CDR1 SGDLS, CDR2 YYNGEE. CDR3 protein: CASSWEAGNEQFF. The CDR3 nucleotides read TGTGCCAGCAGCTGGGAAGCGGGCAATGAGCAGTTCTTC.

This chain links TRBV28 with TRBJ2-1, with 7 bases matching TRBD2. Losses at the gene ends were 8 bases for V and 7 bases for J; bases not matched to a gene: 11. The CDR3 is made up of 14 amino acids. Germline V lookup: CDR1 MDHEN, CDR2 SYDVKM. CDR3 coding DNA: TGTGCCAGCGCTGGGGGGGGAGGCATAAATGAGCAGTTCTTC. It is translated as CASAGGGGINEQFF.

The chain joins TRBV4-3 to TRBJ2-7; 14 bases fit TRBD2. The CDR3 loop spans 16 amino acids. Trimming cost V 4 bases and J 1 base; bases outside gene matches: 3. Per the germline V gene, CDR1 is LGHNA and CDR2 is YSLEER. CDR3 sequence: CASSPRLAGGSYEQYF. CDR3 coding DNA: TGCGCCAGCAGCCCCCGACTAGCGGGAGGGTCCTACGAGCAGTACTTC.

A few counts support this clonotype. The chain combines TRBV12-3 or TRBV12-4 with TRBJ2-5; 9 bases are shared with TRBD1. The trim removed 5 bases at V and 4 bases at J, leaving 2 bases unmatched. The CDR3 consists of 13 residues. CDR3 amino acids: CASSNRGRETQYF. The DNA of the CDR3 is TGTGCCAGCAGTAACAGGGGGCGAGAGACCCAGTACTTC.

This clonotype showed up just a few times. The chain carries TRBV20-1 and TRBJ2-5; 7 positions match TRBD2. The CDR3 extends over 12 amino acids. From germline, CDR1 is DFQATT and CDR2 SNEGSKA (reference sequence). The ends lost 6 bases at V and 5 bases at J; junction bases unmatched: 6. CDR3 DNA: TGCAGTGCCCTACTAGCGCAGGAGACCCAGTACTTC. Translating gives CSALLAQETQYF.

V is TRBV5-4 and J is TRBJ2-1; D uncertain. V gave up 0 bases and J gave up 7 bases, with 8 bases separating them. This CDR3 comprises 13 residues. Germline V gene data show CDR1 as SGHNT and CDR2 as YYREEE (reference sequence). The CDR3 nucleotides read TGTGCCAGCAGCTTGGCTATGGAGAATGAGCAGTTCTTC. Its protein is CASSLAMENEQFF. Complete variable domain (other parts from reference TRBV5-4 and TRBJ2-1): ETGVTQSPTHLIKTRGQQVTLRCSSQSGHNTVSWYQQALGQGPQFIFQYYREEENGRGNFPPRFSGLQFPNYSSELNVNALELDDSALYLCASSLAMENEQFFGPGTRLTVL.

The V and J genes are TRBV7-8 and TRBJ2-2, with TRBD2 matching 10 bases. Germline-derived CDR1 and CDR2 are SGHVS and FQNEAQ. The CDR3 has 16 amino acids. V shed 5 bases, J shed 0 bases, and the junction held 3 bases outside the gene matches. The CDR3 DNA is TGTGCCAGCAGCACCCTAGCGGGGGCGAACACCGGGGAGCTGTTTTTT. This translates into CASSTLAGANTGELFF. Supplemented by reference TRBV7-8 and TRBJ2-2, the full variable domain reads GAGVSQSPRYKVAKRGQDVALRCDPISGHVSLFWYQQALGQGPEFLTYFQNEAQLDKSGLPSDRFFAERPEGSVSTLKIQRTQQEDSAVYLCASSTLAGANTGELFFGEGSRLTVL.

The table lists this clonotype with a few counts. CDR3 amino acids: CATQSGTFQETQYF. In DNA, the CDR3 is TGTGCCACTCAATCCGGGACATTTCAAGAGACCCAGTACTTC. The chain has TRBV7-6 and TRBJ2-5; tentatively, D is TRBD1 (6 bases). The V and J ends lost 10 bases and 2 bases respectively, with 17 bases between them. Germline lookup yields CDR1 SGHVS and CDR2 FNYEAQ. The CDR3 extends over 14 amino acids.

V usage is TRBV12-3 or TRBV12-4 and J usage is TRBJ1-1, with D uncertain. The V end lost 5 bases, the J end lost 4 bases, and 14 bases lay between the germline ends. The CDR3 spans 14 residues. DNA of the CDR3: TGTGCCAGCAGTATCCGGGCCAGTAGCACTGAAGCTTTCTTT. Translated, it gives CASSIRASSTEAFF.

V usage is TRBV10-3 and J usage is TRBJ2-7; 10 bases align to TRBD2. Germline CDR1 ENHRY, CDR2 SYGVKD. The CDR3 loop spans 16 amino acids. V dropped 3 bases and J dropped 0; count of bases not matched to a gene: 5. CDR3 DNA sequence: TGTGCCATCAGTGATAGCGGGAGGCAAAGCTCCTACGAGCAGTACTTC. Protein: CAISDSGRQSSYEQYF.

Concerning this clonotype itself: The junction and the germline gene differ at one end; a read error may be behind it. This sequence joins TRBV6-2 or TRBV6-3 and TRBJ2-2; 13 bases are shared with TRBD2. Germline V gives CDR1 MNHEY, CDR2 SVGEGT. The CDR3 has 16 residues. The CDR3 reads CASSIGTSGNPGELFF. The CDR3 coding sequence is TGTGCCAGCAGTATCGGGACTAGCGGGAACCCCGGGGAGCTGTTTTTT.

In this sample, this clonotype turned up many times. The V and J genes are TRBV10-3 and TRBJ2-4, with D unresolved. The germline V gene encodes CDR1 ENHRY and CDR2 SYGVKD. The CDR3 is made up of 15 amino acids. V lost 0 bases to trimming and J lost 0 bases, with 6 bases between them. The CDR3 DNA is TGTGCCATCAGTGAGTCCGCGGTAGCCAAAAACATTCAGTACTTC. Residues: CAISESAVAKNIQYF.

The table lists this clonotype with a few counts. The chain carries TRBV5-8 and TRBJ2-5, with 7 nucleotides matching TRBD2. J lost 1 base, V lost 5 bases, and 14 bases had no gene match. The CDR3 has 17 residues. Germline V gene sequence: CDR1 SGHTS, CDR2 YDEGEE. The CDR3, as DNA: TGTGCCAGCAGTCCCGCGGGAGCGGGTGATTTCCAAGAGACCCAGTACTTC. It yields the protein CASSPAGAGDFQETQYF. The full variable domain, in which reference TRBV5-8 and TRBJ2-5 provide the parts outside the CDR3, is EAGVTQSPTHLIKTRGQQATLRCSPISGHTSVYWYQQALGLGLQFLLWYDEGEERNRGNFPPRFSGRQFPNYSSELNVNALELEDSALYLCASSPAGAGDFQETQYFGPGTRLLVL.

V usage is TRBV28 and J usage is TRBJ1-2; D unclear. The V and J ends lost 5 bases and 3 bases respectively, with 10 bases between them. The germline CDR1 and CDR2 sequences are MDHEN and SYDVKM. This CDR3 is built from 13 residues. CDR3 nucleotide sequence: TGTGCCAGCAGTGCCTCAGCTGACTATGGCTACACCTTC. Translated: CASSASADYGYTF.

This clonotype was detected only a few times. The chain carries TRBV9 and TRBJ2-7; 9 bases fit TRBD1. CDR3 length: 15 amino acids. V shed 0 bases, J shed 4 bases, and the junction held 5 bases outside the gene matches. The germline V gene has CDR1 SGDLS and CDR2 YYNGEE. CDR3 region: CASSVESGTGYEQYF. Here the CDR3 DNA reads TGTGCCAGCAGCGTAGAGTCCGGGACAGGGTACGAGCAGTACTTC.

The table lists this clonotype with a few counts. V usage is TRBV5-1 and J usage is TRBJ2-2, with D unclear. Germline V gene lookup returns CDR1 SGHRS and CDR2 YFSETQ. Trimming pared 4 bases from V and 8 bases from J, leaving 12 bases between. The CDR3 length is 13 residues. CDR3: CASSPSLGGELFF. The CDR3, as DNA: TGCGCCAGCAGCCCATCTCTGGGAGGGGAGCTGTTTTTT.

The V call is TRBV20-1, the J call TRBJ2-3, with a possible D match to TRBD2 (6 bases). The CDR3 extends over 15 amino acids. V was clipped by 3 bases and J by 1 base, with 14 bases between them. Germline V lookup: CDR1 DFQATT, CDR2 SNEGSKA (reference sequence). The CDR3 region is CSASFGGAGTDTQYF. The DNA for the CDR3 is TGCAGTGCTAGTTTCGGGGGAGCAGGCACAGATACGCAGTATTTT.

This chain connects TRBV4-1 to TRBJ2-3, with 9 bases identical to TRBD2. The CDR3 extends over 16 amino acids. V was clipped by 1 base and J by 0 bases; unmatched bases: 2. Germline CDR1 reads MGHRA; CDR2 reads YSYEKL. The CDR3 region has the DNA TGCGCCAGCAGCCAAGTTACTAGCGGGAGCACAGATACGCAGTATTTT. This translates into CASSQVTSGSTDTQYF.

The CDR3 bases are TGCAGTGCTAGGGACTCCGTGGGACAGGGGATCTACAATGAGCAGTTCTTC. Translated: CSARDSVGQGIYNEQFF. The chain uses TRBV20-1 and TRBJ2-1, with 10 bases matching TRBD1. The CDR3 loop spans 17 amino acids. Germline values: CDR1 DFQATT, CDR2 SNEGSKA (reference sequence). With 3 bases clipped from V and 3 bases from J, the junction kept 11 bases outside the gene matches.

A few counts support this clonotype. This rearrangement joins TRBV7-2 to TRBJ2-1; 9 nucleotides agree with TRBD2. CDR1 SGHTA and CDR2 FQGNSA come from the germline V gene. The length of the CDR3 is 13 residues. The V segment lost 6 bases and the J segment 6 bases; nucleotides outside the gene matches: 3. The CDR3 DNA is TGTGCCAGCAGAACTAGCGGGCGCAATGAGCAGTTCTTC. Its protein product is CASRTSGRNEQFF.

CDR3: CASSNGGSSYNEQFF. CDR3 DNA sequence: TGTGCCAGCAGTAACGGGGGAAGCTCCTACAATGAGCAGTTCTTC. The chain carries TRBV28 and TRBJ2-1, with D tentatively TRBD2 (6 bases). Trimming cost V 5 bases and J 0 bases, with 11 bases left between them. Per the germline V gene, CDR1 is MDHEN and CDR2 is SYDVKM. The length of the CDR3 is 15 residues.